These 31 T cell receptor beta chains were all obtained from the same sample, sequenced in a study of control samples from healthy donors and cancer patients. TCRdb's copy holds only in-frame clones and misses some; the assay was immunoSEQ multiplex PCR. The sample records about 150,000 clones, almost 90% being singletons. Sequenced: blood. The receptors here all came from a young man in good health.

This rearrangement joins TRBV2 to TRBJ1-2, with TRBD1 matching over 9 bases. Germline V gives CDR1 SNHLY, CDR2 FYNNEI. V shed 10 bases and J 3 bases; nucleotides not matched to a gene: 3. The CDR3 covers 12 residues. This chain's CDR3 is CATRDRDYGYTF. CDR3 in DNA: TGTGCCACTAGGGACAGGGACTATGGCTACACCTTC.

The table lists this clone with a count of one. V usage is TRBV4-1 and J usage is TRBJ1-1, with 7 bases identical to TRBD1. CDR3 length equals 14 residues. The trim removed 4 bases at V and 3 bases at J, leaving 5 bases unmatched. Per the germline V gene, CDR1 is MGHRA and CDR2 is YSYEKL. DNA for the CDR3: TGCGCCAGCAGCCCAGCAGGGGGTTACACTGAAGCTTTCTTT. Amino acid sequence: CASSPAGGYTEAFF.

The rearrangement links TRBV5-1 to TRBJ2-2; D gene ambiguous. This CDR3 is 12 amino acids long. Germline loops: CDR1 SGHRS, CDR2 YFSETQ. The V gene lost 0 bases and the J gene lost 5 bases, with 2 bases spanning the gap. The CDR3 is CASSLDTGELFF. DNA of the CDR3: TGCGCCAGCAGCTTGGATACCGGGGAGCTGTTTTTT.

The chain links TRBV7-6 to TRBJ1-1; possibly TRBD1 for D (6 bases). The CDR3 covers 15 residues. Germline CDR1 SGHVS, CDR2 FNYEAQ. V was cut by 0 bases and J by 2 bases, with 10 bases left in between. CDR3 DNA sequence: TGTGCCAGCAGCTTAGCCCTGACAGGAAACACTGAAGCTTTCTTT. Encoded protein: CASSLALTGNTEAFF.

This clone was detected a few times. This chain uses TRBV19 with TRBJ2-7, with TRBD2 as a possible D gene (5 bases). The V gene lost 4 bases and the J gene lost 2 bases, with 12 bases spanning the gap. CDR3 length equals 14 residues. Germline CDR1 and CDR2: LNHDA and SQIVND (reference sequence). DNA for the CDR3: TGTGCCAGTAGTAACGGCGGAGGTCCCTACGAGCAGTACTTC. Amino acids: CASSNGGGPYEQYF.

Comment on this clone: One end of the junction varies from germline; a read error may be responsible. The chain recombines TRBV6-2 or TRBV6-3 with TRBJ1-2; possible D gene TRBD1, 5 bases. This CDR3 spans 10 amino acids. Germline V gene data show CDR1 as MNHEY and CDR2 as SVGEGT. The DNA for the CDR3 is TGTGCCAGCAGTTACTTGGACGACAGCTTC. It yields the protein CASSYLDDSF.

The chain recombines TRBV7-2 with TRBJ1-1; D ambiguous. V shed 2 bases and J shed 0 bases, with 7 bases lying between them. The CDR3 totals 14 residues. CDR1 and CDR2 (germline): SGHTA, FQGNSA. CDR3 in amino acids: CASSLQLMNTEAFF. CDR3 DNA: TGTGCCAGCAGCTTACAACTTATGAACACTGAAGCTTTCTTT. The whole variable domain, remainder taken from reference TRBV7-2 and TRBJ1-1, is GAGVSQSPSNKVTEKGKDVELRCDPISGHTALYWYRQSLGQGLEFLIYFQGNSAPDKSGLPSDRFSAERTGGSVSTLTIQRTQQEDSAVYLCASSLQLMNTEAFFGQGTRLTVV.

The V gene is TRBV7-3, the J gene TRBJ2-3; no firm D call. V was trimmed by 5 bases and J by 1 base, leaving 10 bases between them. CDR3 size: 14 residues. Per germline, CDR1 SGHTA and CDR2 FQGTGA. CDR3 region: CASSAESRTDTQYF. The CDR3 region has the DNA TGTGCCAGCAGCGCTGAGAGTCGCACAGATACGCAGTATTTT.

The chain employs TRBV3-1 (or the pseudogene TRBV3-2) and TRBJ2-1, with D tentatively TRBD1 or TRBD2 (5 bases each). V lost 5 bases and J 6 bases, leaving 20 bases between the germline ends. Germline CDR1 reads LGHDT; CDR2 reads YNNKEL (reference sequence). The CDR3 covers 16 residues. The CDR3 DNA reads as TGTGCCAGCAGCACCTCGGGGAGTCAGGGCCGCAATGAGCAGTTCTTC. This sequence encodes CASSTSGSQGRNEQFF.

CDR3 nucleotides: TGTGCCAGCAGGTCAGGGCACTATGGCTACACCTTC. Translated: CASRSGHYGYTF. This chain joins TRBV12-3 or TRBV12-4 and TRBJ1-2; weak D call: TRBD1 (5 bases). This CDR3 has 12 amino acids. V lost 6 bases to trimming and J lost 3 bases, with 8 bases between them.

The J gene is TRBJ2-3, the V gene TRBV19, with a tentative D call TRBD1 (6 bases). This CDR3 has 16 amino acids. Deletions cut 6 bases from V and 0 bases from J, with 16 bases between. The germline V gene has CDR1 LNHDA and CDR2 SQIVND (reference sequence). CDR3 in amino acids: CASRPGQQKSTDTQYF. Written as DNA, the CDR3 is TGTGCCAGTAGACCCGGACAGCAGAAAAGCACAGATACGCAGTATTTT.

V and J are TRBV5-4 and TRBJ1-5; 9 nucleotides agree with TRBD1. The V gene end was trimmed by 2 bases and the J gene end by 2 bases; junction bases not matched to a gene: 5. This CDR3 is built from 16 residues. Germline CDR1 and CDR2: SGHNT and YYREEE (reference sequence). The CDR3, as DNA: TGTGCCAGCAGCTTCTGGAGGGACAGGGGCAATCAGCCCCAGCATTTT. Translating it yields CASSFWRDRGNQPQHF. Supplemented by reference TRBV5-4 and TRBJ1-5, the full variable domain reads ETGVTQSPTHLIKTRGQQVTLRCSSQSGHNTVSWYQQALGQGPQFIFQYYREEENGRGNFPPRFSGLQFPNYSSELNVNALELDDSALYLCASSFWRDRGNQPQHFGDGTRLSIL.

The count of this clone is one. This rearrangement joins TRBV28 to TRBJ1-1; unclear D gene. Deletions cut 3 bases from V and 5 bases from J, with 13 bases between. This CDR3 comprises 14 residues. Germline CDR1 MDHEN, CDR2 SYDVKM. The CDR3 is CASSFHGERTEAFF. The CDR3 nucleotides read TGTGCCAGCAGTTTTCATGGAGAGAGGACTGAAGCTTTCTTT.

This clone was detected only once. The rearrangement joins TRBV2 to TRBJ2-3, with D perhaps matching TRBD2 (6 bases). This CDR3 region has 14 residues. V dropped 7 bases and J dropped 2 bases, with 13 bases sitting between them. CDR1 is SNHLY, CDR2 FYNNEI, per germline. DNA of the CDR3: TGTGCCAGCAAGACGGGGGTCACCACAGATACGCAGTATTTT. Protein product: CASKTGVTTDTQYF.

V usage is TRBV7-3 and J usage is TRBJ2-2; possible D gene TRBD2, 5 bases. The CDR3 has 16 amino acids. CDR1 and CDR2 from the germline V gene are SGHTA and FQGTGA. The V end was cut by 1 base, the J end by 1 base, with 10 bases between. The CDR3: CASSLMTLGNTGELFF. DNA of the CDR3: TGTGCCAGCAGCTTAATGACACTAGGGAACACCGGGGAGCTGTTTTTT.

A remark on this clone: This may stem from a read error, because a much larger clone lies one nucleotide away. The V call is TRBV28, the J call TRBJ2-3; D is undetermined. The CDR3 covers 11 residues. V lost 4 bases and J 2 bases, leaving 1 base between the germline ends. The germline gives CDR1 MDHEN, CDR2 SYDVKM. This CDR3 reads CASSSTDTQYF. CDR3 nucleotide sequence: TGTGCCAGCAGTTCCACAGATACGCAGTATTTT.

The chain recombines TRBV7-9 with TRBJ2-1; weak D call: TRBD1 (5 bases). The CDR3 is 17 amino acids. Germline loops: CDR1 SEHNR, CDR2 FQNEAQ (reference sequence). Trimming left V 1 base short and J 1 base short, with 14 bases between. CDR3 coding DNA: TGTGCCAGCAGCTTAGAATATGACAGCGCTTCCTACAATGAGCAGTTCTTC. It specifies CASSLEYDSASYNEQFF. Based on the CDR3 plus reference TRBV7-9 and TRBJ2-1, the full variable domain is DTGVSQNPRHKITKRGQNVTFRCDPISEHNRLYWYRQTLGQGPEFLTYFQNEAQLEKSRLLSDRFSAERPKGSFSTLEIQRTEQGDSAMYLCASSLEYDSASYNEQFFGPGTRLTVL.

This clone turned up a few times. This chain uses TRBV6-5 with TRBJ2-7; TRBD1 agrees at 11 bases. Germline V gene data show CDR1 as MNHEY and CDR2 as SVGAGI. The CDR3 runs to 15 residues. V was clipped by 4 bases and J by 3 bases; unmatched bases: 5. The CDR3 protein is CASSWGDRGIYEQYF. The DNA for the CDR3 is TGTGCCAGCAGTTGGGGGGACAGGGGGATCTACGAGCAGTACTTC.

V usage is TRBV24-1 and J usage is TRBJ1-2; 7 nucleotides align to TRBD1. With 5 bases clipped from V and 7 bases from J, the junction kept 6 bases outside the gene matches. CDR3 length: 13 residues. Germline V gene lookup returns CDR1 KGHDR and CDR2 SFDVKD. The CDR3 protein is CATSGRGYSGYTF. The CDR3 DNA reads TGTGCCACCAGTGGCAGGGGGTATTCTGGCTACACCTTC.

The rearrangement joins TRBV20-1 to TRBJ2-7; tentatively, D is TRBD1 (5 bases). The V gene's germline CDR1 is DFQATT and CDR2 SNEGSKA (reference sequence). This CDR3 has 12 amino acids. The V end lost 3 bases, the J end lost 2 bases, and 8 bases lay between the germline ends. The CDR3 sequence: CSASAGPYEQYF. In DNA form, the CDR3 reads TGCAGTGCTAGTGCAGGGCCCTACGAGCAGTACTTC.

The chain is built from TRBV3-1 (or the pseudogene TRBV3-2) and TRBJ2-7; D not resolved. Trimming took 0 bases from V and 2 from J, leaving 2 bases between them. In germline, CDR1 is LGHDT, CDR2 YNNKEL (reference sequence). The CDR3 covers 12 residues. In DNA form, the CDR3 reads TGTGCCAGCAGCCAAGACCCCTACGAGCAGTACTTC. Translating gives CASSQDPYEQYF.

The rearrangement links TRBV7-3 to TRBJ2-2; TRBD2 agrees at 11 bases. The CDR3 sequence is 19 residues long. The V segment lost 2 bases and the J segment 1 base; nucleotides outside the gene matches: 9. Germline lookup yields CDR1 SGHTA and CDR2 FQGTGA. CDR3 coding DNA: TGTGCCAGCAGCTTACCTAGCGGGGGGAATTTTAGGAACACCGGGGAGCTGTTTTTT. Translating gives CASSLPSGGNFRNTGELFF.

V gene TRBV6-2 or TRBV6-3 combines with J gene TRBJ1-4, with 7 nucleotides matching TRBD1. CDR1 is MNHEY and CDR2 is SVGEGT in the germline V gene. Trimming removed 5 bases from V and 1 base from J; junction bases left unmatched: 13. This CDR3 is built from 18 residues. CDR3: CASSRDQRNRGTNEKLFF. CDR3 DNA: TGTGCCAGCAGTCGGGACCAACGAAACAGGGGAACTAATGAAAAACTGTTTTTT.

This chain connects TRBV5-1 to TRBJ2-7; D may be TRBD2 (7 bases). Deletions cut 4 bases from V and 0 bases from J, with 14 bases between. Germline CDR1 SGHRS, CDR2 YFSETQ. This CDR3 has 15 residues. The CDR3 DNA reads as TGCGCCAGCAGCCCGGGGGGCGGGGGCTCCTACGAGCAGTACTTC. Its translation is CASSPGGGGSYEQYF. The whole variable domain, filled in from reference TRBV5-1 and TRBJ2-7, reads KAGVTQTPRYLIKTRGQQVTLSCSPISGHRSVSWYQQTPGQGLQFLFEYFSETQRNKGNFPGRFSGRQFSNSRSEMNVSTLELGDSALYLCASSPGGGGSYEQYFGPGTRLTVT.

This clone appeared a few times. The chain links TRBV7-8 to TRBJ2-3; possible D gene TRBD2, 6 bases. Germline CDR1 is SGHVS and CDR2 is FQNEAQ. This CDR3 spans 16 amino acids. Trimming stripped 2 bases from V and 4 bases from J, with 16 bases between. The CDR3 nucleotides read TGTGCCAGCAGCTTACCGGCCAGAGGGGAGGCAGATACGCAGTATTTT. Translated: CASSLPARGEADTQYF. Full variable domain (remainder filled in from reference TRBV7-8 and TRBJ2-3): GAGVSQSPRYKVAKRGQDVALRCDPISGHVSLFWYQQALGQGPEFLTYFQNEAQLDKSGLPSDRFFAERPEGSVSTLKIQRTQQEDSAVYLCASSLPARGEADTQYFGPGTRLTVL.

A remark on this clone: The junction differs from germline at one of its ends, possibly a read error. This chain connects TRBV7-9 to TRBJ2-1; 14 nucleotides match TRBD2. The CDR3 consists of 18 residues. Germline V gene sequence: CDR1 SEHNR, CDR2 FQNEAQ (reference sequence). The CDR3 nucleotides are TGTGCCGGCAGCAAAATTTTAAGACTAGCGGGGGGGCCCAATGAGCAGTTCTTC. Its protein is CAGSKILRLAGGPNEQFF. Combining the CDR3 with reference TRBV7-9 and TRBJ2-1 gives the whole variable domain DTGVSQNPRHKITKRGQNVTFRCDPISEHNRLYWYRQTLGQGPEFLTYFQNEAQLEKSRLLSDRFSAERPKGSFSTLEIQRTEQGDSAMYLCAGSKILRLAGGPNEQFFGPGTRLTVL.

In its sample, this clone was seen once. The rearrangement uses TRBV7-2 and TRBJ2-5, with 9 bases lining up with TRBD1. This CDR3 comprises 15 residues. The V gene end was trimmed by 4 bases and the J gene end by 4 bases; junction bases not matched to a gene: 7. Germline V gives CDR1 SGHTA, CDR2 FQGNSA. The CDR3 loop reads CASSWDREARETQYF. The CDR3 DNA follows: TGTGCCAGCAGCTGGGACAGGGAGGCGAGAGAGACCCAGTACTTC.

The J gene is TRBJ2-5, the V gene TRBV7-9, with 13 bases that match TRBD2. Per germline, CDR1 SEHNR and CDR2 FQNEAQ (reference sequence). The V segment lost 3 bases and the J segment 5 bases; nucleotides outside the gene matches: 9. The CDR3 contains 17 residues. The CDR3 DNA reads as TGTGCCAGCAGCTTGGGACTAGCGGGGAGGAGGTCGGAGACCCAGTACTTC. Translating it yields CASSLGLAGRRSETQYF.

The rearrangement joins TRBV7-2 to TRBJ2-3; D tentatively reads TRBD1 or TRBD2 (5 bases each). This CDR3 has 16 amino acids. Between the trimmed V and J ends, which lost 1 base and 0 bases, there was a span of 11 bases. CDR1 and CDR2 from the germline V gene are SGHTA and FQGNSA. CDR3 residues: CASSLVGRDSTDTQYF. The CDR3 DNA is TGTGCCAGCAGCTTAGTCGGCAGGGACAGCACAGATACGCAGTATTTT. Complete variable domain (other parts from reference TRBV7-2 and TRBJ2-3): GAGVSQSPSNKVTEKGKDVELRCDPISGHTALYWYRQSLGQGLEFLIYFQGNSAPDKSGLPSDRFSAERTGGSVSTLTIQRTQQEDSAVYLCASSLVGRDSTDTQYFGPGTRLTVL.

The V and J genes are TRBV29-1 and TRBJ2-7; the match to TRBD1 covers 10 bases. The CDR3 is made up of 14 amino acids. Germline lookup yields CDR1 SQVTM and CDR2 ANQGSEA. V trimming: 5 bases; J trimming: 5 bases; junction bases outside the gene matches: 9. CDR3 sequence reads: CSVPVRDRGHEQYF. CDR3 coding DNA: TGCAGCGTTCCAGTCCGGGACAGGGGCCACGAGCAGTACTTC.

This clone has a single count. The CDR3 sequence is CASSLQTGTERTDTQYF. The CDR3 DNA reads as TGCGCCAGCAGCTTACAAACCGGGACGGAGCGCACAGATACGCAGTATTTT. The rearrangement uses TRBV5-1 and TRBJ2-3; D might be TRBD1 or TRBD2, each matching 5 bases. V shed 2 bases and J shed 1 base, with 17 bases lying between them. The germline V gene encodes CDR1 SGHRS and CDR2 YFSETQ. There are 17 residues in the CDR3.